The 31 T cell receptor beta chains presented below share a single source sample, sequenced in a study of blood T cell repertoires in COVID-19. This table comes from immunoSEQ multiplex PCR, and its TCRdb copy is limited to in-frame clones, with some not included. The sample holds around 180,000 clones; approximately 86% are singletons and the top ten take 9.8%. The sample was peripheral blood. The receptors come from a woman older than 75 with acute or convalescent COVID-19.

The rearrangement joins TRBV29-1 to TRBJ2-1; 14 positions match TRBD2. With 8 bases clipped from V and 6 bases from J, the junction kept 12 bases outside the gene matches. CDR1 is SQVTM, CDR2 ANQGSEA, per germline. This CDR3 comprises 16 residues. The CDR3 sequence is CSTQSGLAGEGNEQFF. DNA of the CDR3: TGCAGCACCCAATCGGGACTAGCGGGAGAAGGCAATGAGCAGTTCTTC.

This chain links TRBV5-6 with TRBJ2-1, with D possibly TRBD1 on 5 matching bases. Per the germline V gene, CDR1 is SGHDT and CDR2 is YYEEEE. Trimming removed 0 bases at V and 14 bases at J, with 21 bases between. CDR3 length: 15 amino acids. Here the CDR3 reads CASSLVSGDRGEEFF. The CDR3 nucleotides read TGTGCCAGCAGCTTGGTATCTGGGGATAGGGGCGAGGAGTTCTTC.

The J gene is TRBJ2-5, the V gene TRBV7-7; 11 bases are a match to TRBD2. The CDR3 runs 14 residues. V shed 7 bases and J 4 bases; nucleotides not matched to a gene: 5. CDR1 is SSHAT, CDR2 FNYEAQ, per germline (reference sequence). The CDR3 loop reads CASTSGGPRETQYF. For the CDR3, the DNA is TGTGCCAGCACTAGCGGGGGGCCTCGAGAGACCCAGTACTTC.

This clone appeared once. V and J are TRBV7-9 and TRBJ1-4, with a weak D call TRBD1 (6 bases). The CDR3 is made up of 14 amino acids. V shed 0 bases and J shed 8 bases, with 10 bases lying between them. Looked up from germline, CDR1 is SEHNR and CDR2 is FQNEAQ (reference sequence). CDR3 residues: CASSLAGGREKLFF. The CDR3 nucleotides are TGTGCCAGCAGCTTAGCAGGGGGTAGGGAAAAACTGTTTTTT.

V usage is TRBV27 and J usage is TRBJ1-1; tentatively, D is TRBD1 (5 bases). Trimming cost V 2 bases and J 6 bases, with 16 bases left between them. The V gene's germline CDR1 is MNHEY and CDR2 SMNVEV (reference sequence). The CDR3 totals 15 residues. The CDR3 nucleotides are TGTGCCAGCAGTTTACTTGGAGGGGCGGGGGCTGAAGCTTTCTTT. This gives the protein CASSLLGGAGAEAFF.

The chain carries TRBV7-9 and TRBJ1-2; no clear D gene. Germline assignment: CDR1 SEHNR and CDR2 FQNEAQ (reference sequence). The CDR3 totals 14 residues. The V and J ends lost 5 bases and 5 bases respectively, with 15 bases between them. CDR3 in amino acids: CASSAERSSYGYTF. CDR3 in DNA: TGTGCCAGCAGCGCCGAGAGGTCGTCGTATGGCTACACCTTC.

V and J are TRBV19 and TRBJ1-4; TRBD1 is a possible D gene (6 bases). The CDR3 spans 14 residues. Germline lookup yields CDR1 LNHDA and CDR2 SQIVND (reference sequence). Trimming cost V 3 bases and J 8 bases, with 13 bases left between them. The CDR3 reads CASSMTGRIEKLFF. Here the CDR3 DNA reads TGTGCCAGTAGTATGACAGGACGAATCGAAAAACTGTTTTTT.

The V gene is TRBV4-1, the J gene TRBJ1-2; 10 nucleotides agree with TRBD1. This CDR3 is built from 15 residues. Germline values: CDR1 MGHRA, CDR2 YSYEKL. V lost 5 bases, J lost 4 bases, and 7 bases stayed unmatched. CDR3 DNA: TGCGCCAGCAGCTGGGACAGGGGCCCTGCCTATGGCTACACCTTC. Translated: CASSWDRGPAYGYTF.

The V gene is TRBV18, the J gene TRBJ1-2; 7 bases fit TRBD1. Germline CDR1 and CDR2: KGHSH and LQKENI. This CDR3 spans 15 amino acids. V was pared by 3 bases and J by 0 bases, with 4 bases of the junction left unmatched. The CDR3 coding sequence is TGTGCCAGCTCACCGGGGACAGATTCTAACTATGGCTACACCTTC. This codes for CASSPGTDSNYGYTF.

The chain recombines TRBV12-3 or TRBV12-4 with TRBJ2-7; D remains unclear. The CDR3 runs to 13 residues. V was cut by 3 bases and J by 3 bases, with 9 bases left in between. CDR3 DNA: TGTGCCAGCAGTTTCGGCGGAAACTACGAGCAGTACTTC. It specifies CASSFGGNYEQYF.

J is TRBJ2-1 and V is TRBV6-2 or TRBV6-3; 8 positions agree with TRBD2. The CDR3 has 18 residues. V was clipped by 2 bases and J by 0 bases; unmatched bases: 9. CDR1 is MNHEY and CDR2 is SVGEGT in the germline V gene. This CDR3 is CASSYDPTSASSYNEQFF. The CDR3, as DNA: TGTGCCAGCAGTTACGATCCGACTAGCGCGAGCTCCTACAATGAGCAGTTCTTC.

The rearrangement uses TRBV10-1 and TRBJ2-3; D possibly corresponds to TRBD2 (6 bases). V lost 5 bases and J 2 bases, leaving 14 bases between the germline ends. From germline, CDR1 is WNHNN and CDR2 SYGVQD (reference sequence). The CDR3 covers 15 residues. Here the CDR3 DNA reads TGCGCCAGCAGTCCTTCGGGGGTTACCACAGATACGCAGTATTTT. Its protein product is CASSPSGVTTDTQYF.

The V and J genes are TRBV5-1 and TRBJ2-1; TRBD1 agrees at 9 bases. CDR1 and CDR2 (germline): SGHRS, YFSETQ. This CDR3 has 16 residues. V shed 4 bases and J 4 bases; nucleotides not matched to a gene: 9. CDR3 amino acids: CASSQSRDRVYNEQFF. The CDR3 DNA reads TGCGCCAGCAGCCAAAGCCGGGACAGGGTTTACAATGAGCAGTTCTTC.

The chain links TRBV12-5 to TRBJ1-2; 8 bases match TRBD1. Germline V gene lookup returns CDR1 LGHNT and CDR2 FRNRAP. The CDR3 has 13 amino acids. Trimming removed 6 bases from V and 7 bases from J; junction bases left unmatched: 7. The CDR3 is CASGVDRDGGYTF. CDR3 coding DNA: TGTGCTAGTGGCGTGGACAGGGATGGTGGCTACACCTTC.

The V call is TRBV27, the J call TRBJ2-7; 7 bases fit TRBD1. The V gene end was trimmed by 5 bases and the J gene end by 6 bases; junction bases not matched to a gene: 10. Germline values: CDR1 MNHEY, CDR2 SMNVEV (reference sequence). The CDR3 runs 14 residues. The CDR3 loop is CASSLSGTVAEQYF. CDR3 in DNA: TGTGCCAGCAGTCTCTCCGGGACAGTTGCCGAGCAGTACTTC.

The genes are TRBV7-2 and TRBJ2-7; tentatively, D is TRBD2 (6 bases). Trimming removed 5 bases from V and 6 bases from J, with 20 bases in between. Germline V gives CDR1 SGHTA, CDR2 FQGNSA. CDR3 size: 15 residues. In DNA, the CDR3 is TGTGCCAGCAGCCCCCCGAACGGGGGAAGCGGCGAGCAGTACTTC. Amino acid sequence: CASSPPNGGSGEQYF. Variable domain in full (rest from reference TRBV7-2 and TRBJ2-7): GAGVSQSPSNKVTEKGKDVELRCDPISGHTALYWYRQSLGQGLEFLIYFQGNSAPDKSGLPSDRFSAERTGGSVSTLTIQRTQQEDSAVYLCASSPPNGGSGEQYFGPGTRLTVT.

This rearrangement joins TRBV2 to TRBJ1-1; D is unresolved. CDR3 length equals 14 residues. Germline lookup yields CDR1 SNHLY and CDR2 FYNNEI. Trimming took 4 bases from V and 1 from J, leaving 10 bases between them. As DNA, the CDR3 is TGTGCCAGCAGTGTCAACCGGGGGAACACTGAAGCTTTCTTT. Translation: CASSVNRGNTEAFF.

This clone was seen more than once but under ten times. The V call is TRBV18, the J call TRBJ2-7, with 9 bases lining up with TRBD2. The germline CDR1 and CDR2 sequences are KGHSH and LQKENI. The J segment lost 4 bases and the V segment lost 3 bases, leaving 7 bases of the junction unmatched. This CDR3 has 15 amino acids. CDR3 coding DNA: TGTGCCAGCTCACCCGGACTAGCGCAAGTTTACGAGCAGTACTTC. Translation gives CASSPGLAQVYEQYF.

V gene TRBV3-1 (or the pseudogene TRBV3-2) combines with J gene TRBJ1-3; 10 bases agree with TRBD1. Germline loops: CDR1 LGHDT, CDR2 YNNKEL (reference sequence). Trimming cost V 3 bases and J 0 bases; bases outside gene matches: 8. The CDR3 is 18 amino acids. The CDR3 loop is CASSHDRGLLFSGNTIYF. The CDR3 nucleotides read TGTGCCAGCAGCCACGACAGGGGGCTCCTCTTCTCTGGAAACACCATATATTTT.

The chain carries TRBV6-6 and TRBJ1-5; the match to TRBD1 covers 7 bases. CDR1 and CDR2 from the germline V gene are MNHNY and SVGAGI (reference sequence). V dropped 4 bases and J dropped 6; count of bases not matched to a gene: 3. The CDR3 is 13 residues long. The CDR3: CASSSRGRQPQHF. CDR3 bases: TGTGCCAGCAGTTCGAGGGGGCGTCAGCCCCAGCATTTT.

The gene calls are TRBV6-5 and TRBJ2-3, with 8 bases fitting TRBD2. V was pared by 6 bases and J by 5 bases, with 10 bases of the junction left unmatched. The V gene's germline CDR1 is MNHEY and CDR2 SVGAGI. The CDR3 spans 15 residues. The CDR3 is CASRGGTAGGDTQYF. The CDR3 nucleotides read TGTGCCAGCAGGGGAGGGACGGCGGGAGGAGATACGCAGTATTTT.

The chain is built from TRBV6-1 and TRBJ2-2; possibly TRBD2 for D (6 bases). The germline V gene encodes CDR1 MNHNS and CDR2 SASEGT. This CDR3 is built from 16 residues. V shed 4 bases and J shed 5 bases, with 17 bases lying between them. The CDR3 sequence is CASSAQRRVGTGELFF. DNA for the CDR3: TGTGCCAGCAGTGCCCAACGGAGGGTAGGAACCGGGGAGCTGTTTTTT.

The chain carries TRBV11-2 and TRBJ2-7, with 7 nucleotides matching TRBD1. This CDR3 has 15 residues. J gave up 2 bases and V 5 bases, and 9 bases lay outside the gene matches. The germline V gene has CDR1 SGHAT and CDR2 FQNNGV. The CDR3 region is CASSPGAGTAYEQYF. DNA for the CDR3: TGTGCCAGCAGCCCAGGCGCCGGGACAGCCTACGAGCAGTACTTC.

CDR3 residues: CASSLEGSFTTNEKLFF. In DNA, the CDR3 is TGCGCCAGCAGCTTGGAGGGGTCATTCACAACTAATGAAAAACTGTTTTTT. This rearrangement joins TRBV5-1 to TRBJ1-4; the D gene is possibly TRBD1 (5 bases). Trimming pared 0 bases from V and 0 bases from J, leaving 12 bases between. Germline V CDR1 and CDR2: SGHRS, YFSETQ. The CDR3 sequence is 17 residues long.

The rearrangement joins TRBV19 to TRBJ2-2, with 7 bases that match TRBD2. Germline V gene sequence: CDR1 LNHDA, CDR2 SQIVND (reference sequence). The length of the CDR3 is 17 residues. The ends lost 7 bases at V and 2 bases at J; junction bases unmatched: 13. Here the CDR3 DNA reads TGTGCCAGTACTTCCATCCGGCCTAGCGGCAACACCGGGGAGCTGTTTTTT. The encoded protein is CASTSIRPSGNTGELFF. Full variable domain (rest looked up from reference TRBV19 and TRBJ2-2): DGGITQSPKYLFRKEGQNVTLSCEQNLNHDAMYWYRQDPGQGLRLIYYSQIVNDFQKGDIAEGYSVSREKKESFPLTVTSAQKNPTAFYLCASTSIRPSGNTGELFFGEGSRLTVL.

The chain employs TRBV7-2 and TRBJ2-3, with 10 bases that match TRBD1. Germline V lookup: CDR1 SGHTA, CDR2 FQGNSA. V dropped 5 bases and J dropped 6; count of bases not matched to a gene: 8. This CDR3 has 15 residues. Here the CDR3 reads CASSPRTGGLDTQYF. Here the CDR3 DNA reads TGTGCCAGCAGCCCACGGACAGGGGGGCTTGATACGCAGTATTTT.

This chain connects TRBV7-2 to TRBJ1-5, with 7 nucleotides matching TRBD1. V was pared by 0 bases and J by 5 bases, with 7 bases of the junction left unmatched. The CDR3 runs 16 residues. Germline CDR1 and CDR2: SGHTA and FQGNSA. Written as DNA, the CDR3 is TGTGCCAGCAGCTTAGCGGGTCAGGGGGTGTATCAGCCCCAGCATTTT. This gives the protein CASSLAGQGVYQPQHF.

This rearrangement joins TRBV2 to TRBJ2-6; 7 bases align to TRBD1. The germline V gene encodes CDR1 SNHLY and CDR2 FYNNEI. The CDR3 length is 15 residues. Unmatched junction bases numbered 2, after V lost 6 bases and J lost 0 bases. CDR3 DNA sequence: TGTGCCAGCAGCTCAGGGGGCTCTGGGGCCAACGTCCTGACTTTC. As protein: CASSSGGSGANVLTF. Based on the CDR3 plus reference TRBV2 and TRBJ2-6, the full variable domain is EPEVTQTPSHQVTQMGQEVILRCVPISNHLYFYWYRQILGQKVEFLVSFYNNEISEKSEIFDDQFSVERPDGSNFTLKIRSTKLEDSAMYFCASSSGGSGANVLTFGAGSRLTVL.

This chain links TRBV5-1 with TRBJ2-3; TRBD2 matches 7 bases. With 3 bases clipped from V and 1 base from J, the junction kept 11 bases outside the gene matches. The CDR3 is 17 amino acids. Looked up from germline, CDR1 is SGHRS and CDR2 is YFSETQ. CDR3 region: CASSSDKPTSGTDTQYF. In nucleotides, the CDR3 is TGCGCCAGCAGCTCCGACAAACCAACTAGCGGCACAGATACGCAGTATTTT.

The rearrangement joins TRBV6-1 to TRBJ1-1; a weak D match, TRBD1 (5 bases). Germline lookup yields CDR1 MNHNS and CDR2 SASEGT. Between the trimmed V and J ends, which lost 3 bases and 5 bases, there was a span of 13 bases. The CDR3 extends over 14 amino acids. CDR3 DNA: TGTGCCAGCAGTGATCTGGGGACTGAAACTGAAGCTTTCTTT. As protein: CASSDLGTETEAFF.

This chain uses TRBV30 with TRBJ1-1; 7 bases match TRBD1. The CDR3 runs to 12 residues. The germline gives CDR1 GTSNPN, CDR2 SVGIG (reference sequence). Trimming at V came to 2 bases and at J to 11 bases, leaving 8 bases not matched to a gene. CDR3 DNA sequence: TGTGCCTGGAGTCGGGGCAGGGGGTCTGCTTTCTTT. This codes for CAWSRGRGSAFF.